This T cell receptor beta chain was captured by sequencing in a study of blood T cell repertoires in COVID-19. Study context: Samples taken during acute and convalescent COVID-19 were collected in the United States, Italy and Spain. Sources were T cells, B-cell-depleted T cells, or PBMCs; the material itself was cDNA or gDNA.

CDR3 length: 13 amino acids. The V gene lost 3 bases and the J gene lost 6 bases, with 9 bases spanning the gap. Germline V lookup: CDR1 MNHNS, CDR2 SASEGT. Authors' methods: Quantification of nucleated cells was approximated via reference gene primer amplification. Produced via immunoSEQ multiplex PCR; TCRdb's table is partial and in-frame only. That table gives V, J and clone size, and the DNA gave D and trimming. The sample contains roughly 220,000 clones, 80% to 85% of which appear only once. The chain carries TRBV6-1 and TRBJ1-5; D perhaps matches TRBD1 (5 bases). Sequenced input: peripheral blood. The sequence was collected from a woman aged 60-75 years with acute or convalescent COVID-19. CDR3 nucleotide sequence: TGTGCCAGCAGTGAGCGGGGGGGTCAGCCCCAGCATTTT. It yields the protein CASSERGGQPQHF.